The 23 T cell receptor beta chains below were found in one sample sequenced in a study of T cells in Graves' hyperthyroidism and ophthalmopathy. Researchers took RNA transcripts and amplified the TCR beta CDR3 regions from them. First-round RT-PCR targeting the TCR CDR3 was performed with the HTBI primer set. TCRdb re-analysed the multiplex PCR reads in MiXCR, keeping a single row per CDR3 protein. This sample yields around 200,000 distinct CDR3 sequences, of which around 15% are seen a single time; around 27% belongs to the top ten. Sequencing used blood. These receptors were obtained from a woman aged 50 to 60 with Graves' hyperthyroidism.

This sequence joins TRBV2 and TRBJ1-5; 7 bases are a match to TRBD1. V lost 6 bases to trimming and J lost 3 bases; unmatched junction nucleotides: 5. The CDR3 sequence is 14 residues long. Per the germline V gene, CDR1 is SNHLY and CDR2 is FYNNEI. In DNA form, the CDR3 reads TGTGCCAGCAGGGACGACAGGGACAATCAGCCCCAGCATTTT. Translated, it gives CASRDDRDNQPQHF.

The V call is TRBV20-1, the J call TRBJ1-2; TRBD1 is a possible D gene (6 bases). The V and J ends lost 6 bases and 1 base respectively, with 9 bases between them. The CDR3 length is 12 residues. Germline CDR1 DFQATT, CDR2 SNEGSKA (reference sequence). CDR3 DNA: TGCAGTGCCCTGGGACATAACTATGGCTACACCTTC. Its protein is CSALGHNYGYTF.

This clonotype was counted many times. This chain joins TRBV20-1 and TRBJ1-1, with 9 bases lining up with TRBD1. Trimming removed 4 bases from V and 11 bases from J; junction bases left unmatched: 11. Germline V gene sequence: CDR1 DFQATT, CDR2 SNEGSKA (reference sequence). The CDR3 loop spans 13 amino acids. CDR3 in DNA: TGCAGTGCTATCGGACAGGGGTTACCCTTGGCTTTCTTT. Translated, it gives CSAIGQGLPLAFF.

This rearrangement joins TRBV4-1 to TRBJ2-7; tentatively, D is TRBD2 (5 bases). V lost 4 bases and J lost 2, with 15 bases in between. CDR1 is MGHRA, CDR2 YSYEKL, per germline. CDR3 length: 15 amino acids. DNA of the CDR3: TGCGCCAGCAGCCCAGACCCCCGGGAAACCTACGAGCAGTACTTC. Protein sequence: CASSPDPRETYEQYF.

In its sample, this clonotype was seen many times. This rearrangement joins TRBV12-3 or TRBV12-4 to TRBJ1-1, with 8 positions matching TRBD1. With V trimmed by 6 bases and J by 3 bases, 3 bases remained unmatched. The CDR3 is 13 amino acids. CDR3 residues: CASSRQGYTEAFF. CDR3 DNA: TGTGCCAGCAGCCGACAGGGGTACACTGAAGCTTTCTTT.

This clonotype was picked up many times. V is TRBV5-8 and J is TRBJ2-3, with D perhaps TRBD2 (5 bases). The CDR3 is 12 amino acids. Germline CDR1 reads SGHTS; CDR2 reads YDEGEE. V was trimmed by 3 bases and J by 9 bases, leaving 11 bases between them. In DNA form, the CDR3 reads TGTGCCAGCAGCTCCTCTAGCAGGACGCAGTATTTT. The encoded protein is CASSSSSRTQYF.

This clonotype was observed a few times. J is TRBJ1-2 and V is TRBV29-1; possible D gene TRBD1, 6 bases. The V end lost 7 bases, the J end lost 2 bases, and 14 bases lay between the germline ends. CDR3 length equals 13 residues. Germline V CDR1 and CDR2: SQVTM, ANQGSEA. CDR3: CSAPRGGNYGYTF. CDR3 DNA sequence: TGCAGCGCACCCAGGGGAGGGAACTATGGCTACACCTTC.

There are many counts of this clonotype. The V gene is TRBV12-3 or TRBV12-4, the J gene TRBJ1-2; 8 positions match TRBD1. With V trimmed by 3 bases and J by 5 bases, 5 bases remained unmatched. The CDR3 is 14 residues long. The CDR3 DNA reads TGTGCCAGCAGTTTGTACAGGGGGAGTTATGGCTACACCTTC. Encoded protein: CASSLYRGSYGYTF.

This clonotype was recorded at least ten times. The chain uses TRBV27 and TRBJ1-2, with D uncertain. The CDR3 sequence is 13 residues long. V lost 9 bases and J 8 bases, leaving 19 bases between the germline ends. The germline V gene encodes CDR1 MNHEY and CDR2 SMNVEV (reference sequence). Here the CDR3 reads CASGLSGVGGYTF. CDR3 bases: TGTGCCAGTGGACTATCGGGCGTGGGGGGCTACACCTTC.

This clonotype has ten or more counts. The chain uses TRBV6-1 and TRBJ1-1, with 9 bases matching TRBD1. CDR3 size: 14 residues. V shed 7 bases and J 5 bases; nucleotides not matched to a gene: 8. Germline values: CDR1 MNHNS, CDR2 SASEGT. The CDR3 is CASTIQGAGTEAFF. The CDR3 DNA reads as TGTGCCAGCACGATACAGGGGGCGGGTACTGAAGCTTTCTTT.

The J gene is TRBJ2-1, the V gene TRBV3-1; TRBD2 matches 8 bases. Germline-derived CDR1 and CDR2 are LGHDT and YNNKEL (reference sequence). The V and J ends lost 4 bases and 9 bases, in that order; junction bases with no gene match: 14. The CDR3 has 16 amino acids. This CDR3 is CASSPSGRGGLSEQFF. In DNA, the CDR3 is TGTGCCAGCAGCCCCTCGGGACGGGGGGGCCTTAGTGAGCAGTTCTTC.

The V gene is TRBV28, the J gene TRBJ2-7, with D unresolved. Deletions cut 5 bases from V and 4 bases from J, with 9 bases between. This CDR3 comprises 12 residues. The germline gives CDR1 MDHEN, CDR2 SYDVKM. For the CDR3, the DNA is TGTGCCAGCAGTGACCCCTCTTACGAGCAGTACTTC. Encoded protein: CASSDPSYEQYF.

This clonotype has ten or more counts. The chain uses TRBV7-2 and TRBJ1-4, with 7 bases fitting TRBD1. V was pared by 3 bases and J by 4 bases, with 5 bases of the junction left unmatched. CDR1 is SGHTA and CDR2 is FQGNSA in the germline V gene. CDR3 size: 15 residues. For the CDR3, the DNA is TGTGCCAGCAGCTTCCGACAGGGTTTTAATGAAAAACTGTTTTTT. Protein product: CASSFRQGFNEKLFF.

This clonotype has more than one count but fewer than ten. This chain joins TRBV20-1 and TRBJ1-2, with 10 bases identical to TRBD1. The CDR3 consists of 13 residues. Germline V lookup: CDR1 DFQATT, CDR2 SNEGSKA (reference sequence). V gave up 3 bases and J gave up 5 bases; unmatched junction bases: 3. The CDR3 nucleotides read TGCAGTGCTAGCCGGGGACAGGGGTATGGCTACACCTTC. This codes for CSASRGQGYGYTF.

This clonotype was recorded at least ten times. This chain uses TRBV6-2 or TRBV6-3 with TRBJ1-6, with a possible D match to TRBD1 (6 bases). V shed 8 bases and J shed 9 bases, with 17 bases lying between them. The CDR3 extends over 14 amino acids. Germline values: CDR1 MNHEY, CDR2 SVGEGT. The DNA of the CDR3 is TGTGCCAGCCTGGGGGGGCGAGCAGGTTCACCCCTCCACTTT. Its protein product is CASLGGRAGSPLHF.

This clonotype was picked up a small number of times. CDR3 protein: CASSLVVVPNTEAFF. CDR3 nucleotide sequence: TGTGCCAGCAGCTTAGTTGTGGTACCGAACACTGAAGCTTTCTTT. The rearrangement uses TRBV11-2 and TRBJ1-1, with D unclear. Germline V gene sequence: CDR1 SGHAT, CDR2 FQNNGV. Trimming stripped 1 base from V and 1 base from J, with 10 bases between. The CDR3 covers 15 residues. The variable domain in full, completed from reference TRBV11-2 and TRBJ1-1, reads EAGVAQSPRYKIIEKRQSVAFWCNPISGHATLYWYQQILGQGPKLLIQFQNNGVVDDSQLPKDRFSAERLKGVDSTLKIQPAKLEDSAVYLCASSLVVVPNTEAFFGQGTRLTVV.

This clonotype has ten or more counts. The chain joins TRBV27 to TRBJ1-1; D remains ambiguous. The CDR3 consists of 12 residues. V lost 6 bases and J 1 base, leaving 6 bases between the germline ends. Germline assignment: CDR1 MNHEY and CDR2 SMNVEV (reference sequence). This CDR3 is CASRMANTEAFF. The CDR3 coding sequence is TGTGCCAGCAGGATGGCGAACACTGAAGCTTTCTTT.

V and J are TRBV12-3 or TRBV12-4 and TRBJ1-3; no definite D call. Trimming took 2 bases from V and 4 from J, leaving 9 bases between them. The CDR3 length is 14 residues. The CDR3 loop reads CASSLIGSGNTIYF. The CDR3 DNA sequence: TGTGCCAGCAGTTTAATAGGGAGCGGAAACACCATATATTTT.

Many counts were recorded for this clonotype. The V and J genes are TRBV20-1 and TRBJ1-1; D unresolved. V lost 5 bases and J lost 0, with 13 bases in between. The CDR3 has 14 residues. The germline V gene encodes CDR1 DFQATT and CDR2 SNEGSKA (reference sequence). The chain's CDR3 is CSAVAGSMNTEAFF. The CDR3, as DNA: TGCAGTGCTGTCGCCGGGTCAATGAACACTGAAGCTTTCTTT.

This clonotype has at least ten counts. J is TRBJ1-1 and V is TRBV28; 7 bases match TRBD1. The CDR3 extends over 16 amino acids. V lost 6 bases, J lost 7 bases, and 17 bases stayed unmatched. Germline CDR1 and CDR2: MDHEN and SYDVKM. The CDR3 nucleotides read TGTGCCAGCAGCCACCGACTAGGGGGCGCGGGAGATGAAGCTTTCTTT. Residues: CASSHRLGGAGDEAFF.

This sequence joins TRBV20-1 and TRBJ2-5; 16 bases are shared with TRBD2. The CDR3 spans 15 residues. Germline-derived CDR1 and CDR2 are DFQATT and SNEGSKA (reference sequence). The trim removed 5 bases at V and 7 bases at J, leaving 7 bases unmatched. For the CDR3, the DNA is TGCAGTGCTGCCGGGACTAGCGGGAGGGATGGGACCCAGTACTTC. Encoded protein: CSAAGTSGRDGTQYF.

Ten or more counts support this clonotype. This sequence joins TRBV25-1 and TRBJ1-1; 7 bases line up with TRBD1. The CDR3 has 13 amino acids. Losses at the gene ends were 8 bases for V and 5 bases for J; bases not matched to a gene: 8. Germline CDR1 MGHDK, CDR2 SYGVNS. This chain's CDR3 is CASDLTGATEAFF. DNA for the CDR3: TGTGCCAGCGATCTAACAGGGGCTACTGAAGCTTTCTTT.

This clonotype was seen only once. It may be a read error: a sequence one base away is much more abundant. V is TRBV18 and J is TRBJ2-1; no firm D call. Per germline, CDR1 KGHSH and CDR2 LQKENI. This CDR3 spans 12 amino acids. The CDR3 DNA follows: TGTGCCAGCTCACAGGGTATGGATGAGCAGCTCTTC. Amino acid sequence: CASSQGMDEQLF.